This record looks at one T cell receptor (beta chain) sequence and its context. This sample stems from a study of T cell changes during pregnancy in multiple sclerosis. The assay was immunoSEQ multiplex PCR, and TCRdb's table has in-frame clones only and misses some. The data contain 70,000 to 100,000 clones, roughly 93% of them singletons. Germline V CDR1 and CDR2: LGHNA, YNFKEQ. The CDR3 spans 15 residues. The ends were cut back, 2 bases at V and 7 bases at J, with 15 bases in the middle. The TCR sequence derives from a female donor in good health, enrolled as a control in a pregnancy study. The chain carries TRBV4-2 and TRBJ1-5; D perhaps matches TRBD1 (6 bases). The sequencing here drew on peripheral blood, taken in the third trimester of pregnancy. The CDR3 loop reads CASSQNREGRQPQHF. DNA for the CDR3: TGTGCCAGCAGCCAAAACAGGGAAGGCCGCCAGCCCCAGCATTTT.